This TCR beta chain was observed in a study of graft-versus-host responses after intestinal transplantation. On this clone: The target antigen is unknown.

Profiled with immunoSEQ multiplex PCR; TCRdb holds only in-frame clones, not every one. This sample has 96,000 or so clones; around nine tenths occur once, and the top ten carry more than 0.15%. Germline-derived CDR1 and CDR2 are SGHRS and YFSETQ. CDR3 size: 15 residues. Trimming shortened V by 1 base and J by 3 bases, and 13 bases separated the two germline ends. The sample was unstimulated CD4+ T cells sorted from spleen or lymph node cells, taken before intestinal transplant. This TCR came from a human donor who received an intestinal transplant. V gene TRBV5-1 combines with J gene TRBJ2-5; possibly TRBD2 for D (5 bases). CDR3 amino acids: CASSLLGSREETQYF. As DNA, the CDR3 is TGCGCCAGCAGCTTGCTGGGGAGCCGGGAAGAGACCCAGTACTTC.